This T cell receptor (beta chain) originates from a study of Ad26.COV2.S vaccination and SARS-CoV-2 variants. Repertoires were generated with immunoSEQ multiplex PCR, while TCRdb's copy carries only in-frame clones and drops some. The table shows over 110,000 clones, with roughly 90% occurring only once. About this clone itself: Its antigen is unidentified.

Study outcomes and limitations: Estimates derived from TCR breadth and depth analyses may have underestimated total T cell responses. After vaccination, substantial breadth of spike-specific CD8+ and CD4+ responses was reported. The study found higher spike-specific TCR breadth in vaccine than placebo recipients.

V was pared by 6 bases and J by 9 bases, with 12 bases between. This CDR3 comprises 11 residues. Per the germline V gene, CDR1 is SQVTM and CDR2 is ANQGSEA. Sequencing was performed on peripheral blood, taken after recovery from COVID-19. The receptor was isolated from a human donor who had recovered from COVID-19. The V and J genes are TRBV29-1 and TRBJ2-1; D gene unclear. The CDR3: CSVESRAEQFF. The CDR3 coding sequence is TGCAGCGTCGAATCCCGGGCTGAGCAGTTCTTC.